The present entry profiles one T cell receptor beta chain with its context. The CDR3 consists of 12 residues. The ends were cut back, 3 bases at V and 4 bases at J, with 7 bases in the middle. The germline gives CDR1 KGHSH, CDR2 LQKENI. This specimen belongs to a study of shared clonotypes between healthy human individuals. The assay was immunoSEQ multiplex PCR, and TCRdb's table has in-frame clones only and misses some. Of 730,000 or so clones listed, about two thirds are singletons. The clonotype originates from a woman aged 25-40 years in good health. The rearrangement joins TRBV18 to TRBJ2-7, with D unresolved. The specimen sequenced was memory CD4+ T cells sorted from blood. Subset meaning: CD45RA-negative fraction. CDR3 coding DNA: TGTGCCAGCTCACCTCTTTCGTACGAGCAGTACTTC. This gives the protein CASSPLSYEQYF.